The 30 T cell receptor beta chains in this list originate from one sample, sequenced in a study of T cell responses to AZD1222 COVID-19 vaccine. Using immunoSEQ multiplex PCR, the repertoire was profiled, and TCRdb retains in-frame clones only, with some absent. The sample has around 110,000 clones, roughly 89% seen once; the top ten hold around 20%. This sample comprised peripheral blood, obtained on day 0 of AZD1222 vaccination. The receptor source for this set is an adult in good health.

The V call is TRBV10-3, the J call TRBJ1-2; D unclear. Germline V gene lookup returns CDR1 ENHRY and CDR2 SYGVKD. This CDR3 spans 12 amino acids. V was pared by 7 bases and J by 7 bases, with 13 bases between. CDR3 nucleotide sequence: TGTGCCATCAACCGGGAACAGCTTGGCTACACCTTC. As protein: CAINREQLGYTF.

This CDR3 reads CASSTRRVETGGTGELFF. The CDR3 DNA sequence: TGTGCCAGCAGCACAAGAAGGGTTGAGACAGGGGGCACCGGGGAGCTGTTTTTT. V usage is TRBV21-1 and J usage is TRBJ2-2; the tabulated D call, TRBD1, remains unverified against the DNA. TRBV21-1 is assigned pseudogene status. This CDR3 comprises 18 residues.

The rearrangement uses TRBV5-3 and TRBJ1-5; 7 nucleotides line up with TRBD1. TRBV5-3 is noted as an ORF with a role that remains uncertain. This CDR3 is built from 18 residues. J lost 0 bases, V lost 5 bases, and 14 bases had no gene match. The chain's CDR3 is CARSPMDRSTISNQPQHF. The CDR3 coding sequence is TGTGCCAGAAGTCCTATGGACAGGAGTACGATTAGCAATCAGCCCCAGCATTTT.

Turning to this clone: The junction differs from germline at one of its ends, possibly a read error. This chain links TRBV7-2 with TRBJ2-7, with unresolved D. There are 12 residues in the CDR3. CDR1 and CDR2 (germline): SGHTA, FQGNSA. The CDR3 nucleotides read TGTGCCAGCAGCCCCCCCGCCTACCAGCAGTACTTC. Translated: CASSPPAYQQYF.

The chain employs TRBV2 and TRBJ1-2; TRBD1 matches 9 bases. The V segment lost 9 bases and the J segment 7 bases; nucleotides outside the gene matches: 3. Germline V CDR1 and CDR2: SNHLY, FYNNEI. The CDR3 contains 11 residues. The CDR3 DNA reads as TGTGCCAGTACAGGGGGCTTTGGCTACACCTTC. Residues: CASTGGFGYTF.

Here the CDR3 DNA reads TGTGCCAGCAGTTCGTCTCGCAATGAGCAGTTCTTC. It codes for CASSSSRNEQFF. The chain couples TRBV6-2 or TRBV6-3 to TRBJ2-1, with D unclear. The V and J ends lost 4 bases and 6 bases respectively, with 7 bases between them. CDR3 length equals 12 residues. Germline V gene sequence: CDR1 MNHEY, CDR2 SVGEGT.

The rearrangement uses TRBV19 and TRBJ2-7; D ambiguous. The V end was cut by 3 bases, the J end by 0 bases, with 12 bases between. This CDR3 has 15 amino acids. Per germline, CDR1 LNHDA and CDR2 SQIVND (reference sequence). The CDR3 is CASSIADQSSYEQYF. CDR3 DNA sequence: TGTGCCAGTAGTATCGCGGACCAGAGCTCCTACGAGCAGTACTTC.

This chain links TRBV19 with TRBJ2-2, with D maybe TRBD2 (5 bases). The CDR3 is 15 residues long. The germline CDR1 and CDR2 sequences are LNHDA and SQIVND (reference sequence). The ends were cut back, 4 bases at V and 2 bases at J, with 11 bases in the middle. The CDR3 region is CASSRTSLNTGELFF. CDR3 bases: TGTGCCAGTAGTAGGACTTCTCTTAACACCGGGGAGCTGTTTTTT.

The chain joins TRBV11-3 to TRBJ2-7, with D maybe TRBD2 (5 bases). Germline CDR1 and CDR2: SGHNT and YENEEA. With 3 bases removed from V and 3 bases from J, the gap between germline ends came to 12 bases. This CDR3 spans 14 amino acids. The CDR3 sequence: CASSLRTGNYEQYF. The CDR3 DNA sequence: TGTGCCAGCAGCTTGCGGACTGGCAACTACGAGCAGTACTTC.

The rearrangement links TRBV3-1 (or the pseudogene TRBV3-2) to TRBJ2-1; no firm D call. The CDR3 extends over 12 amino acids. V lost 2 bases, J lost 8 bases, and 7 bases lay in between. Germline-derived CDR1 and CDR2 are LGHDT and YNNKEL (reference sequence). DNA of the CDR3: TGTGCCAGCAGCCAAAGACGAGATGAGCAGTTCTTC. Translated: CASSQRRDEQFF.

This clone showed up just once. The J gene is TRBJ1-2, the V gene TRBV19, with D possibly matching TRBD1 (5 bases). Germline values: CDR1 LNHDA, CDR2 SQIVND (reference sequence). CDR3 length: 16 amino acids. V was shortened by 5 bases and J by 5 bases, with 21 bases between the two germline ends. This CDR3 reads CASSGQGRSYWYGYTF. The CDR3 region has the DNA TGTGCCAGTAGTGGGCAGGGAAGATCGTACTGGTATGGCTACACCTTC.

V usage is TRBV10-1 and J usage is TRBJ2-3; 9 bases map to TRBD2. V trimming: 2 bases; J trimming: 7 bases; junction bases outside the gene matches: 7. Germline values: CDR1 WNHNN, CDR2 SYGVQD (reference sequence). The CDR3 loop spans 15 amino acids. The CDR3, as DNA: TGCGCCAGCAGTGAGCATCGGCGGGGGGGGAATACGCAGTATTTT. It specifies CASSEHRRGGNTQYF.

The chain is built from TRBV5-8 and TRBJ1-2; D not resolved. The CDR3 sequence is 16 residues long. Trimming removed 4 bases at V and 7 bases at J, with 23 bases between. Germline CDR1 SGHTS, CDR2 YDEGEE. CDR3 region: CASSPPFRVLVFGYTF. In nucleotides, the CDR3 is TGTGCCAGCAGCCCCCCCTTTCGGGTATTGGTATTTGGCTACACCTTC.

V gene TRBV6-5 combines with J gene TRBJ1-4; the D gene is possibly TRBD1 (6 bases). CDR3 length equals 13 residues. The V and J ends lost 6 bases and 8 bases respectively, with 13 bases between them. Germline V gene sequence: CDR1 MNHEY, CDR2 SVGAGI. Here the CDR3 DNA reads TGTGCCAGCAGGGGCCCCCAGGGGGAAAAACTGTTTTTT. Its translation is CASRGPQGEKLFF.

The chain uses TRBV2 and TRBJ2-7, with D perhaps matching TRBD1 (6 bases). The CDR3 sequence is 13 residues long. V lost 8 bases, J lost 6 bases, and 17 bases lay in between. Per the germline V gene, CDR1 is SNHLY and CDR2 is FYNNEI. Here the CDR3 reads CASGIRQAGEQYF. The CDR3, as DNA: TGTGCCAGCGGGATCAGACAGGCGGGCGAGCAGTACTTC.

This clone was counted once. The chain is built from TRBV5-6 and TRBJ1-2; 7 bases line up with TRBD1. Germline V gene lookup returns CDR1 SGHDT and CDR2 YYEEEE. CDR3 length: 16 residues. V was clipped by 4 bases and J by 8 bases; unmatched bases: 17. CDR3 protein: CASSSQTGRLLGGYTF. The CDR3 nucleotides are TGTGCCAGCAGCAGCCAGACAGGGCGTCTCTTAGGAGGCTACACCTTC.

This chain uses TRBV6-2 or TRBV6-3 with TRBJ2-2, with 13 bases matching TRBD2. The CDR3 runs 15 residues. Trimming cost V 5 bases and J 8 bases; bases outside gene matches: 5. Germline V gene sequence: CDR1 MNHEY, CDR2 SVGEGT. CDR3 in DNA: TGTGCCAGCAGTCCCGGACTAGCGGGGGCGGGGGAGCTGTTTTTT. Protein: CASSPGLAGAGELFF.

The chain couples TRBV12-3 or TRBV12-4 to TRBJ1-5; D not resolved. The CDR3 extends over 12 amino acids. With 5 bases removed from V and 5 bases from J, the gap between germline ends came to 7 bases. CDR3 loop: CASSKGYQPQHF. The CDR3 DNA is TGTGCCAGCAGTAAAGGGTATCAGCCCCAGCATTTT.

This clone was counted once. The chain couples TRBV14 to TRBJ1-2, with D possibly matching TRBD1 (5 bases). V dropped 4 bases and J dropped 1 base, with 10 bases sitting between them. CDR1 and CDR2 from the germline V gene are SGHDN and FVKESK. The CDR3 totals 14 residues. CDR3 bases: TGTGCCAGCAGCCCGCGGGGGGTTAACTATGGCTACACCTTC. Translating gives CASSPRGVNYGYTF.

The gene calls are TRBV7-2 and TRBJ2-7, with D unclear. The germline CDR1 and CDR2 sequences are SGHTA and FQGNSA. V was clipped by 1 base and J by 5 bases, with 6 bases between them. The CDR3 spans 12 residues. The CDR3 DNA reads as TGTGCCAGCAGCTTAGAAGGCGACGAGCAGTACTTC. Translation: CASSLEGDEQYF.

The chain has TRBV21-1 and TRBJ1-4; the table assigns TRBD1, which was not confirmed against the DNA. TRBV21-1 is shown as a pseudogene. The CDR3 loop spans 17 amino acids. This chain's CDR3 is CASSIQVKLATNEKLFF. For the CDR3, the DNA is TGTGCCAGCAGCATACAGGTCAAACTTGCAACTAATGAAAAACTGTTTTTT.

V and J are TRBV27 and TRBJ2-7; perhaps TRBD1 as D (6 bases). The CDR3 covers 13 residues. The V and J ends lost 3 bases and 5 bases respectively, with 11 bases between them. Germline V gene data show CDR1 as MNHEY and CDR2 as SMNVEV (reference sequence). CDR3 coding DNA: TGTGCCAGCAGTTTGAACAGGGTCCACGAGCAGTACTTC. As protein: CASSLNRVHEQYF.

CDR3 coding DNA: TGTGCCAGCAGCTACTGGACAGGGATAGGCACTGAAGCTTTCTTT. Translation: CASSYWTGIGTEAFF. J is TRBJ1-1 and V is TRBV5-4; 8 bases agree with TRBD1. This CDR3 has 15 residues. The J segment lost 4 bases and the V segment lost 3 bases, leaving 8 bases of the junction unmatched. Germline V CDR1 and CDR2: SGHNT, YYREEE (reference sequence).

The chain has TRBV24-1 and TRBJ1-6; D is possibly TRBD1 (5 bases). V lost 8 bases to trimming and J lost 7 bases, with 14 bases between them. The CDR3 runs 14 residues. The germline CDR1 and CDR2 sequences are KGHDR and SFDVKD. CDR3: CATTVSGENSPLHF. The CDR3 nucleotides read TGTGCCACCACCGTCTCGGGGGAAAATTCACCCCTCCACTTT.

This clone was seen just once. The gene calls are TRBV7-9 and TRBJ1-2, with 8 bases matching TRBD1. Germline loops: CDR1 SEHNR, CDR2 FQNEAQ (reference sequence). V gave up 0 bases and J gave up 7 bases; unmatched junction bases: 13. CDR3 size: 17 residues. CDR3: CASSLANPGQALRGYTF. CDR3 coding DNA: TGTGCCAGCAGCTTAGCGAACCCGGGACAGGCTTTACGTGGCTACACCTTC.

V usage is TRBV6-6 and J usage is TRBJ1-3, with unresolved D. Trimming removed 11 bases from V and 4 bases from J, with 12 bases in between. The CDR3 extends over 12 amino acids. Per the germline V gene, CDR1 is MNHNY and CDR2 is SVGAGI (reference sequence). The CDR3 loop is CASREGGNTIYF. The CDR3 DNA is TGTGCCTCCCGGGAAGGAGGAAACACCATATATTTT.

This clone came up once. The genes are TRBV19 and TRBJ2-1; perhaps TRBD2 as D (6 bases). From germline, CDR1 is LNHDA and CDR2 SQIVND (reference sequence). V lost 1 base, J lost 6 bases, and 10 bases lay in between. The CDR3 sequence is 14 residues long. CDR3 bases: TGTGCCAGTAGTATAGCGGGGGTACTCAATGAGCAGTTCTTC. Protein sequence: CASSIAGVLNEQFF. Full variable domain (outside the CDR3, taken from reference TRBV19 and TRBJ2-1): DGGITQSPKYLFRKEGQNVTLSCEQNLNHDAMYWYRQDPGQGLRLIYYSQIVNDFQKGDIAEGYSVSREKKESFPLTVTSAQKNPTAFYLCASSIAGVLNEQFFGPGTRLTVL.

The CDR3 DNA is TGCGCCAGCACGCGGTATGGGGACACTGAAGCTTTCTTT. It translates to CASTRYGDTEAFF. V and J are TRBV5-1 and TRBJ1-1; D gene uncertain. CDR3 length: 13 amino acids. From germline, CDR1 is SGHRS and CDR2 YFSETQ. Trimming stripped 6 bases from V and 3 bases from J, with 12 bases between.

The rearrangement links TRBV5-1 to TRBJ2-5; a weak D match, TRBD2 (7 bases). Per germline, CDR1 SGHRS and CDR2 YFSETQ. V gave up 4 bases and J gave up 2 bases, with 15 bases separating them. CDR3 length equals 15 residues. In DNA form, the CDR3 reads TGCGCCAGCAGCCCCCAAAGGGGGGGTCAAGAGACCCAGTACTTC. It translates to CASSPQRGGQETQYF.

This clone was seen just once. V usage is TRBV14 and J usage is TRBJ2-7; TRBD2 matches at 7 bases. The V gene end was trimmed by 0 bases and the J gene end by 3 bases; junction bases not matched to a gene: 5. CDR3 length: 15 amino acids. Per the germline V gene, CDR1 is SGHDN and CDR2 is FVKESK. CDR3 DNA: TGTGCCAGCAGCCAAGAGGCGGGCGGGGGCTACGAGCAGTACTTC. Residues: CASSQEAGGGYEQYF.